This TCR beta chain was captured by sequencing in a study of cytotoxic CD8 clonotypes in ibrutinib-treated CLL. The V end lost 2 bases, the J end lost 0 bases, and 10 bases lay between the germline ends. Germline-derived CDR1 and CDR2 are MNHEY and SVGAGI. The CDR3 runs to 15 residues. This clone was counted a few times. Libraries were prepared by immunoSEQ multiplex PCR; TCRdb keeps only in-frame clonotypes and omits some of them. Of about 15,000 clones listed, around 81% are singletons. The chain employs TRBV6-5 and TRBJ1-1; no reliable D call. The receptor comes from a human donor with chronic lymphocytic leukemia. Specimen: PBMCs, collected before ibrutinib treatment. CDR3 sequence reads: CASSYSKSLNTEAFF. For the CDR3, the DNA is TGTGCCAGCAGTTACAGTAAGTCCCTGAACACTGAAGCTTTCTTT.